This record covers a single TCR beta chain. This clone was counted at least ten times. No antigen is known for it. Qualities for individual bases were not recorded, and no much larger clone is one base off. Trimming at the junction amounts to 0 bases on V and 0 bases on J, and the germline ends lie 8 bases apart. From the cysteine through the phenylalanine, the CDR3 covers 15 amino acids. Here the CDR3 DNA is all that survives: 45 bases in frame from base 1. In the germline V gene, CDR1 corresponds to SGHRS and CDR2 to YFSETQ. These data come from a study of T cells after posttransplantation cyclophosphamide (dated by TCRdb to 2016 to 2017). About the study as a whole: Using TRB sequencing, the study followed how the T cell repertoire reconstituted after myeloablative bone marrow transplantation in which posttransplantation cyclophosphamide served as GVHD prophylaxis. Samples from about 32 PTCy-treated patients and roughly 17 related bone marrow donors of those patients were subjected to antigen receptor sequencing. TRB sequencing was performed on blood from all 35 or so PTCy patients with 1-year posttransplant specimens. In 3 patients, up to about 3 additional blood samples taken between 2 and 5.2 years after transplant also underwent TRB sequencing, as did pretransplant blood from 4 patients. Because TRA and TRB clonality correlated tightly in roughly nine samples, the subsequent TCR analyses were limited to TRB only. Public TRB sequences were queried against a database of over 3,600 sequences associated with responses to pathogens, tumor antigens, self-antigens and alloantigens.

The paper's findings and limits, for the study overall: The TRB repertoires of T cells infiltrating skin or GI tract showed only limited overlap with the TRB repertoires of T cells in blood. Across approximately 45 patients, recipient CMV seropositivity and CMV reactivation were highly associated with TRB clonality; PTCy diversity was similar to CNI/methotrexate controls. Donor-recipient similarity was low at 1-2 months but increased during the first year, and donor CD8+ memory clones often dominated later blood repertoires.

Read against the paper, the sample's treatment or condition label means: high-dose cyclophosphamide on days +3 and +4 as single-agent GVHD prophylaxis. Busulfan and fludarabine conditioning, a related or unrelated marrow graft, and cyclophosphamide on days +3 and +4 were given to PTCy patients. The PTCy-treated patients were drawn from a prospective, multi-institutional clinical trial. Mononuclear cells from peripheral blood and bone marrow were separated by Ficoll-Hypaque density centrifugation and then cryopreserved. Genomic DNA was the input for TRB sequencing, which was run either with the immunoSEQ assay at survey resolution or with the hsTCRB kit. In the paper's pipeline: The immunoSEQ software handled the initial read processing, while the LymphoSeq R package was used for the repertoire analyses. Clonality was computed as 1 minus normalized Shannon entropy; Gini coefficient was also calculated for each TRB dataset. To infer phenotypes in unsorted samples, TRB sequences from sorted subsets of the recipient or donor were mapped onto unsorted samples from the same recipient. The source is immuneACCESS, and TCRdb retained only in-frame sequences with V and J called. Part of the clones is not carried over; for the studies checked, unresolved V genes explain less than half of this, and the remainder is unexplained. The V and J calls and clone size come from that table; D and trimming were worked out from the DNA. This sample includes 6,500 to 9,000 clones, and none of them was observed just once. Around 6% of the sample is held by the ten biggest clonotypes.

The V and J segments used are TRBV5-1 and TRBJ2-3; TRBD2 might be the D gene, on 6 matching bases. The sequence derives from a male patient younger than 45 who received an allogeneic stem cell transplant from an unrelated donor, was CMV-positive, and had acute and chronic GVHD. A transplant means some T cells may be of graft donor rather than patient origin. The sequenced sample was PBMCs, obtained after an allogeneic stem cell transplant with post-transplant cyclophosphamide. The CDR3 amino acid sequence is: CASSLEGRSTDTQYF. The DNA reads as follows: TGCGCCAGCAGCTTGGAGGGGAGGAGCACAGATACGCAGTATTTT.